The 20 T cell receptor beta chains listed next were all sequenced from one sample in a study of identical twins. TCRdb passed the 5' RACE reads through MiXCR, listing each CDR3 protein once. The sample holds 500,000 to 600,000 distinct CDR3 sequences, less than 25% seen once. These same records also appear under a second study, on T cells expressing NK-cell markers.

Material: CD4+ T cells sorted from blood. These receptors were obtained from a young woman in good health.

There are many counts of this clonotype. V gene TRBV20-1 combines with J gene TRBJ2-7, with D possibly TRBD1 on 6 matching bases. Germline-derived CDR1 and CDR2 are DFQATT and SNEGSKA (reference sequence). Trimming stripped 6 bases from V and 4 bases from J, with 10 bases between. This CDR3 comprises 11 residues. For the CDR3, the DNA is TGCAGTGCCGCCCAGGGGTACGAGCAGTACTTC. Amino acid sequence: CSAAQGYEQYF.

In its sample, this clonotype was seen a few times. The chain is built from TRBV20-1 and TRBJ2-7; 8 bases are a match to TRBD1. CDR3 length: 13 amino acids. V trimming: 4 bases; J trimming: 7 bases; junction bases outside the gene matches: 9. CDR1 is DFQATT and CDR2 is SNEGSKA in the germline V gene (reference sequence). DNA of the CDR3: TGCAGTGCTAAGGGGCAGGGGGCGGGGGAGCAGTACTTC. Translating gives CSAKGQGAGEQYF.

The CDR3 here is CAISPGSGNQPQHF. CDR3 DNA: TGTGCCATCAGTCCAGGGTCGGGCAATCAGCCCCAGCATTTT. The genes are TRBV10-3 and TRBJ1-5; a weak D match, TRBD1 (5 bases). The CDR3 loop spans 14 amino acids. Germline CDR1 is ENHRY and CDR2 is SYGVKD. Trimming took 5 bases from V and 2 from J, leaving 10 bases between them.

This clonotype was picked up a small number of times. The CDR3 nucleotides read TGTGCCAGCAGTCAGGGCCTAGCGGGACGAGGTGAGCAGTTCTTC. This gives the protein CASSQGLAGRGEQFF. This chain links TRBV12-3 or TRBV12-4 with TRBJ2-1, with 9 bases fitting TRBD2. With V trimmed by 5 bases and J by 9 bases, 11 bases remained unmatched. CDR3 length: 15 residues.

The J gene is TRBJ1-3, the V gene TRBV5-1, with a weak D call TRBD1 (5 bases). From germline, CDR1 is SGHRS and CDR2 YFSETQ. The CDR3 covers 14 residues. Trimming cost V 7 bases and J 2 bases, with 13 bases left between them. CDR3 region: CASCEGGAGNTIYF. The CDR3 region has the DNA TGCGCCAGCTGCGAAGGAGGGGCTGGAAACACCATATATTTT.

This CDR3 reads CASSHGADSYEQYF. CDR3 DNA: TGTGCCAGCAGTCATGGCGCGGACTCCTACGAGCAGTACTTC. The rearrangement links TRBV4-2 to TRBJ2-7; no definite D call. Per the germline V gene, CDR1 is LGHNA and CDR2 is YNFKEQ. The CDR3 extends over 14 amino acids. The ends were cut back, 6 bases at V and 0 bases at J, with 12 bases in the middle.

The chain recombines TRBV20-1 with TRBJ2-1; 14 nucleotides agree with TRBD2. The CDR3 extends over 14 amino acids. Germline V gene data show CDR1 as DFQATT and CDR2 as SNEGSKA (reference sequence). V lost 5 bases and J lost 10; bases outside the gene matches: 7. The CDR3 DNA follows: TGCAGTGCTTCTCCGGGACTAGCGGGAGAAGAGCAGTTCTTC. This translates into CSASPGLAGEEQFF.

In its sample, this clonotype was seen a few times. V gene TRBV20-1 combines with J gene TRBJ1-6; the D gene is possibly TRBD1 (5 bases). Trimming removed 0 bases from V and 7 bases from J, with 7 bases in between. CDR1 is DFQATT and CDR2 is SNEGSKA in the germline V gene (reference sequence). This CDR3 comprises 13 residues. DNA of the CDR3: TGCAGTGCTAGAGAGGGGACGAATTCACCCCTCCACTTT. This translates into CSAREGTNSPLHF.

The chain carries TRBV5-6 and TRBJ2-1; no definite D call. CDR1 and CDR2 (germline): SGHDT, YYEEEE. V lost 4 bases and J lost 9, with 32 bases in between. There are 19 residues in the CDR3. CDR3 sequence (DNA): TGTGCCAGCAGCCCCCGCCTCTTTGTAGAAAGCAATGTTTTAGGTGAGCAGTTCTTC. It specifies CASSPRLFVESNVLGEQFF.

The rearrangement joins TRBV24-1 to TRBJ2-5; weak D call: TRBD1 (5 bases). CDR1 is KGHDR and CDR2 is SFDVKD in the germline V gene. Trimming cost V 2 bases and J 3 bases, with 12 bases left between them. The CDR3 covers 15 residues. CDR3: CATSDCLQGEETQYF. The CDR3 nucleotides are TGTGCCACCAGTGATTGCCTTCAGGGCGAAGAGACCCAGTACTTC.

This clonotype was detected only a few times. The chain has TRBV12-3 or TRBV12-4 and TRBJ1-2, with a weak D call TRBD1 (5 bases). The CDR3 consists of 15 residues. Trimming removed 6 bases from V and 4 bases from J, with 18 bases in between. The CDR3 loop is CASRARSGAAYGYTF. DNA for the CDR3: TGTGCCAGCAGAGCAAGAAGCGGGGCAGCCTATGGCTACACCTTC.

This clonotype was counted between two and nine times. The chain combines TRBV7-9 with TRBJ2-1; possible D gene TRBD1, 5 bases. Germline V lookup: CDR1 SEHNR, CDR2 FQNEAQ (reference sequence). The CDR3 contains 14 residues. The ends were cut back, 5 bases at V and 9 bases at J, with 17 bases in the middle. CDR3 DNA: TGTGCCAGCAGCCCAGCCTTTAGGGGCGGTGAGCAGTTCTTC. Encoded protein: CASSPAFRGGEQFF.

The chain couples TRBV20-1 to TRBJ2-1; D remains unclear. V shed 0 bases and J shed 4 bases, with 13 bases lying between them. CDR3 length equals 15 residues. Germline V gives CDR1 DFQATT, CDR2 SNEGSKA (reference sequence). The CDR3 coding sequence is TGCAGTGCTAGAGATGGGCGGACGCCTTACAATGAGCAGTTCTTC. Its translation is CSARDGRTPYNEQFF.

The chain recombines TRBV7-2 with TRBJ2-1; tentatively, D is TRBD2 (6 bases). This CDR3 is 12 amino acids long. Trimming pared 4 bases from V and 12 bases from J, leaving 13 bases between. The V gene's germline CDR1 is SGHTA and CDR2 FQGNSA. CDR3 nucleotide sequence: TGTGCCAGCAGCTCCTCGGCGGGACTGCAGTTCTTC. Encoded protein: CASSSSAGLQFF.

This clonotype was seen a handful of times. The chain employs TRBV2 and TRBJ2-2, with TRBD1 matching over 8 bases. The CDR3 sequence is 18 residues long. V gave up 5 bases and J gave up 5 bases; unmatched junction bases: 16. Germline V lookup: CDR1 SNHLY, CDR2 FYNNEI. As DNA, the CDR3 is TGTGCCAGCAGTAAAAAGGGGCGACAGGGGAGAGGGACCGGGGAGCTGTTTTTT. Its translation is CASSKKGRQGRGTGELFF.

This chain joins TRBV12-3 or TRBV12-4 and TRBJ1-5; TRBD1 matches at 12 bases. The CDR3 spans 14 residues. Trimming cost V 6 bases and J 16 bases; bases outside gene matches: 13. CDR3 coding DNA: TGTGCCAGCAGGGCCGGGACAGGGGGCGGAATCCCTCATTTT. Encoded protein: CASRAGTGGGIPHF.

The CDR3 spells CASSDRQGRGYTF. The CDR3 nucleotides are TGTGCCAGCAGTGACCGACAGGGCCGGGGCTACACCTTC. The chain has TRBV25-1 and TRBJ1-2; 7 bases agree with TRBD1. The V gene end was trimmed by 3 bases and the J gene end by 8 bases; junction bases not matched to a gene: 6. The CDR3 totals 13 residues. Per the germline V gene, CDR1 is MGHDK and CDR2 is SYGVNS.

This clonotype was counted a few times. The chain uses TRBV30 and TRBJ1-5; the D gene is possibly TRBD1 (5 bases). Trimming cost V 1 base and J 10 bases, with 14 bases left between them. Per the germline V gene, CDR1 is GTSNPN and CDR2 is SVGIG (reference sequence). This CDR3 is 13 amino acids long. The CDR3 sequence is CAWSGTLGQPQHF. The CDR3 DNA sequence: TGTGCCTGGAGTGGGACATTGGGCCAACCCCAGCATTTT.

CDR3 nucleotides: TGTGCCAGCAGCCGATACGCGAACCGGGGGAATGAGCAGTTCTTC. Amino acid sequence: CASSRYANRGNEQFF. V gene TRBV7-2 combines with J gene TRBJ2-1, with D perhaps matching TRBD2 (6 bases). The V end lost 5 bases, the J end lost 7 bases, and 18 bases lay between the germline ends. Germline CDR1 SGHTA, CDR2 FQGNSA. The CDR3 covers 15 residues.

This chain connects TRBV29-1 to TRBJ2-3; 10 nucleotides line up with TRBD1. The CDR3 is 12 residues long. CDR1 and CDR2 from the germline V gene are SQVTM and ANQGSEA. The CDR3 loop reads CRAGTGVDTQYF. The CDR3 DNA follows: TGCAGAGCCGGGACAGGGGTCGATACGCAGTATTTT.